What follows are 14 T cell receptor beta chains derived from one specimen sequenced in a study of blood T cell repertoires in COVID-19 (dated by TCRdb to the early 2020s). To prepare the library, the immunoSEQ multiplex PCR assay was applied. Drawn from immuneACCESS, this table holds only the in-frame rearrangements with V and J called that TCRdb kept. Clones are partly lost; checked studies trace under half to an unresolved V gene and leave the rest unexplained. The sample table shows a few hundred thousand clones, and approximately 85% are seen once. The ten most abundant clones make up 1.9% of the sample. Sequencing was performed on PBMCs or T cells enriched from blood (not recorded which). The receptor set was obtained from a woman between 50 and 59 years old who had recovered from COVID-19.

The chain has TRBV19 and TRBJ1-2; D remains ambiguous. V dropped 5 bases and J dropped 6 bases, with 10 bases sitting between them. The CDR3 runs 12 residues. Germline V lookup: CDR1 LNHDA, CDR2 SQIVND (reference sequence). The CDR3 loop reads CASSWAYDGYTF. CDR3 DNA: TGTGCCAGTAGTTGGGCGTACGATGGCTACACCTTC.

The V and J genes are TRBV30 and TRBJ1-6, with D possibly being TRBD1 (5 bases). Germline CDR1 and CDR2: GTSNPN and SVGIG (reference sequence). Trimming left V 0 bases short and J 12 bases short, with 9 bases between. CDR3 length equals 12 residues. This CDR3 is CAWSVGRGPLHF. DNA of the CDR3: TGTGCCTGGAGTGTAGGGAGGGGACCCCTCCACTTT.

The CDR3 loop reads CASSGLAGDTDTQYF. The DNA of the CDR3 is TGTGCCAGCAGCGGACTAGCGGGAGACACAGATACGCAGTATTTT. This chain links TRBV7-9 with TRBJ2-3; 13 bases line up with TRBD2. There are 15 residues in the CDR3. CDR1 and CDR2 (germline): SEHNR, FQNEAQ (reference sequence). Trimming removed 5 bases from V and 2 bases from J; junction bases left unmatched: 1.

The chain carries TRBV29-1 and TRBJ2-1; TRBD2 matches 10 bases. The V segment lost 2 bases and the J segment 12 bases; nucleotides outside the gene matches: 16. The germline V gene has CDR1 SQVTM and CDR2 ANQGSEA. This CDR3 comprises 16 residues. CDR3 loop: CSVELPAGGISSGQFF. DNA of the CDR3: TGCAGCGTTGAACTCCCAGCGGGAGGGATCAGTAGTGGGCAGTTCTTC.

This clone was detected only once. The V gene is TRBV7-9, the J gene TRBJ2-1; D might be TRBD1 (7 bases). The V gene's germline CDR1 is SEHNR and CDR2 FQNEAQ (reference sequence). V was pared by 0 bases and J by 5 bases, with 23 bases between. The CDR3 sequence is 19 residues long. The CDR3 coding sequence is TGTGCCAGCAGCTTAGCGGGGGGTAGAAGACAGGGACGGGACAATGAGCAGTTCTTC. It is translated as CASSLAGGRRQGRDNEQFF. The complete variable domain, with remaining parts taken from reference TRBV7-9 and TRBJ2-1, reads DTGVSQNPRHKITKRGQNVTFRCDPISEHNRLYWYRQTLGQGPEFLTYFQNEAQLEKSRLLSDRFSAERPKGSFSTLEIQRTEQGDSAMYLCASSLAGGRRQGRDNEQFFGPGTRLTVL.

This rearrangement joins TRBV5-4 to TRBJ1-1; tentative D call: TRBD1 (6 bases). Trimming pared 4 bases from V and 3 bases from J, leaving 13 bases between. The CDR3 contains 14 residues. From germline, CDR1 is SGHNT and CDR2 YYREEE (reference sequence). The DNA for the CDR3 is TGTGCCAGCAGCCTCCGGGGGGGGCACACTGAAGCTTTCTTT. Protein product: CASSLRGGHTEAFF. The full variable domain, rest sourced from reference TRBV5-4 and TRBJ1-1, is ETGVTQSPTHLIKTRGQQVTLRCSSQSGHNTVSWYQQALGQGPQFIFQYYREEENGRGNFPPRFSGLQFPNYSSELNVNALELDDSALYLCASSLRGGHTEAFFGQGTRLTVV.

V is TRBV5-4 and J is TRBJ2-1; D possibly corresponds to TRBD1 (5 bases). Germline CDR1 reads SGHNT; CDR2 reads YYREEE (reference sequence). The CDR3 sequence is 14 residues long. The V end lost 0 bases, the J end lost 8 bases, and 12 bases lay between the germline ends. CDR3 sequence (DNA): TGTGCCAGCAGCTTGGGGGGCCGTCGGGATGAGCAGTTCTTC. It specifies CASSLGGRRDEQFF.

The chain employs TRBV28 and TRBJ1-4; a weak D match, TRBD1 (6 bases). The germline V and J ends were trimmed by 6 bases and 6 bases, with 14 bases remaining between them. This CDR3 is 14 amino acids long. CDR1 and CDR2 from the germline V gene are MDHEN and SYDVKM. In DNA form, the CDR3 reads TGTGCCAGCAGCATCGAACAGGGCGATGAAAAACTGTTTTTT. Encoded protein: CASSIEQGDEKLFF.

This clone was counted only a few times. Written as DNA, the CDR3 is TGTGCCAGCAGCCTCGGACAGACTATAAATGAAAAACTGTTTTTT. This sequence encodes CASSLGQTINEKLFF. The chain combines TRBV2 with TRBJ1-4, with D possibly matching TRBD1 (6 bases). Germline V gene data show CDR1 as SNHLY and CDR2 as FYNNEI. The length of the CDR3 is 15 residues. V dropped 6 bases and J dropped 5 bases, with 16 bases sitting between them.

This rearrangement joins TRBV3-1 (or the pseudogene TRBV3-2) to TRBJ1-3; 9 bases match TRBD1. CDR1 is LGHDT, CDR2 YNNKEL, per germline (reference sequence). The CDR3 spans 17 residues. J gave up 2 bases and V 3 bases, and 8 bases lay outside the gene matches. DNA for the CDR3: TGTGCCAGCAGCCAGCGGGGGACAGGGACTACTGGAAACACCATATATTTT. Protein: CASSQRGTGTTGNTIYF.

This clone was seen just once. The chain is built from TRBV28 and TRBJ2-7, with D perhaps matching TRBD1 (6 bases). This CDR3 comprises 14 residues. V was clipped by 6 bases and J by 0 bases, with 12 bases between them. Germline V lookup: CDR1 MDHEN, CDR2 SYDVKM. CDR3 in DNA: TGTGCCAGCAGCCGTACAGGGAGCTCCTACGAGCAGTACTTC. It specifies CASSRTGSSYEQYF.

The V call is TRBV30, the J call TRBJ2-7; 8 positions match TRBD1. Unmatched junction bases numbered 10, after V lost 5 bases and J lost 4 bases. This CDR3 is built from 14 residues. Germline V gene data show CDR1 as GTSNPN and CDR2 as SVGIG (reference sequence). CDR3 DNA: TGTGCCTGGTCTCGGACAGGGTTCATATACGAGCAGTACTTC. This encodes CAWSRTGFIYEQYF.

The J gene is TRBJ1-2, the V gene TRBV6-5; 7 nucleotides agree with TRBD1. Germline values: CDR1 MNHEY, CDR2 SVGAGI. The length of the CDR3 is 15 residues. Unmatched junction bases numbered 11, after V lost 6 bases and J lost 4 bases. CDR3 in DNA: TGTGCCAGCAGCCCGCTGACAGGGCTCTCCTATGGCTACACCTTC. This sequence encodes CASSPLTGLSYGYTF.

The chain carries TRBV4-1 and TRBJ1-4; 7 bases match TRBD1. The CDR3 contains 15 residues. Per germline, CDR1 MGHRA and CDR2 YSYEKL. Unmatched junction bases numbered 7, after V lost 4 bases and J lost 5 bases. The CDR3 DNA reads TGCGCCAGCAGCCGGCCTGGCAGGGGGAATGAAAAACTGTTTTTT. Translated, it gives CASSRPGRGNEKLFF.